Shown below are 32 T cell receptor beta chains from a single sample sequenced in a study of cytomegalovirus exposure and HLA in healthy donors. Sequencing was performed with immunoSEQ multiplex PCR; in TCRdb, only in-frame clones are kept and a portion is missing. The sample shows 200,000 or so clones, 80% to 90% of them seen only once. Sequenced input: PBMCs. These receptors originate from a woman aged 30 to 39 in good health and CMV-seropositive.

V usage is TRBV9 and J usage is TRBJ2-3; 8 bases line up with TRBD2. V was clipped by 3 bases and J by 2 bases; unmatched bases: 5. Per germline, CDR1 SGDLS and CDR2 YYNGEE. The CDR3 is made up of 15 amino acids. In nucleotides, the CDR3 is TGTGCCAGCAGCGCACTAGCGGTCAACACAGATACGCAGTATTTT. Translated, it gives CASSALAVNTDTQYF. The whole variable domain, filled in from reference TRBV9 and TRBJ2-3, reads DSGVTQTPKHLITATGQRVTLRCSPRSGDLSVYWYQQSLDQGLQFLIQYYNGEERAKGNILERFSAQQFPDLHSELNLSSLELGDSALYFCASSALAVNTDTQYFGPGTRLTVL.

This clone has just a few counts. The J gene is TRBJ1-5, the V gene TRBV7-8; 11 bases are a match to TRBD1. V lost 5 bases, J lost 4 bases, and 13 bases stayed unmatched. The CDR3 runs 18 residues. Germline V gene data show CDR1 as SGHVS and CDR2 as FQNEAQ. CDR3 DNA sequence: TGTGCCAGCAGCGCCGGGACAGGGGGAGTCGAGTGGAATCAGCCCCAGCATTTT. It codes for CASSAGTGGVEWNQPQHF.

This sequence joins TRBV5-1 and TRBJ2-1; D is perhaps TRBD2 (5 bases). Germline-derived CDR1 and CDR2 are SGHRS and YFSETQ. The CDR3 has 15 residues. Trimming pared 0 bases from V and 2 bases from J, leaving 9 bases between. The CDR3 nucleotides are TGCGCCAGCAGCTTGGGCCCGGGAACCTACAATGAGCAGTTCTTC. Translation: CASSLGPGTYNEQFF.

The rearrangement links TRBV6-5 to TRBJ2-2; no clear D gene. The V gene lost 6 bases and the J gene lost 1 base, with 9 bases spanning the gap. From germline, CDR1 is MNHEY and CDR2 SVGAGI. The CDR3 loop spans 14 amino acids. The CDR3 DNA is TGTGCCAGCAGAACATTTGGGAACACCGGGGAGCTGTTTTTT. This encodes CASRTFGNTGELFF.

The genes are TRBV2 and TRBJ2-1; 7 nucleotides align to TRBD2. V dropped 7 bases and J dropped 2; count of bases not matched to a gene: 8. The germline gives CDR1 SNHLY, CDR2 FYNNEI. The CDR3 has 15 residues. In DNA form, the CDR3 reads TGTGCCAGCAAATCGGGGGGACGGGCCTACAATGAGCAGTTCTTC. Translating gives CASKSGGRAYNEQFF.

This CDR3 reads CATSKDYMDSTEAFF. DNA of the CDR3: TGTGCCACCAGCAAGGACTACATGGATAGCACTGAAGCTTTCTTT. The rearrangement uses TRBV15 and TRBJ1-1; D gene uncertain. The ends were cut back, 4 bases at V and 4 bases at J, with 16 bases in the middle. The germline V gene has CDR1 LNHNV and CDR2 YYDKDF (reference sequence). The CDR3 loop spans 15 amino acids.

The CDR3 protein is CASSVARTSTDTQYF. In DNA form, the CDR3 reads TGTGCCAGCAGTGTGGCTAGGACTAGCACAGATACGCAGTATTTT. The chain combines TRBV28 with TRBJ2-3; possible D gene TRBD2, 5 bases. The V end lost 5 bases, the J end lost 0 bases, and 12 bases lay between the germline ends. The CDR3 is 15 residues long. Germline CDR1 MDHEN, CDR2 SYDVKM.

The J gene is TRBJ2-7, the V gene TRBV28, with 9 bases matching TRBD2. The CDR3 consists of 17 residues. Germline V gives CDR1 MDHEN, CDR2 SYDVKM. J gave up 3 bases and V 3 bases, and 12 bases lay outside the gene matches. CDR3: CASSLRSVSGGHYEQYF. The CDR3 nucleotides are TGTGCCAGCAGTTTGCGGTCCGTTAGCGGGGGCCACTACGAGCAGTACTTC.

CDR3 sequence (DNA): TGCGCCAGCAGCTCTTCGGGACAGGGCCACAATGAGCAGTTCTTC. Translating gives CASSSSGQGHNEQFF. The chain combines TRBV5-1 with TRBJ2-1; 9 bases fit TRBD1. Trimming took 3 bases from V and 5 from J; bases not matched to a gene: 6. This CDR3 has 15 amino acids. The germline V gene encodes CDR1 SGHRS and CDR2 YFSETQ.

This chain uses TRBV7-2 with TRBJ1-1; no clear D. This CDR3 spans 14 amino acids. V was shortened by 4 bases and J by 1 base, with 10 bases between the two germline ends. CDR1 is SGHTA and CDR2 is FQGNSA in the germline V gene. The CDR3 DNA follows: TGTGCCAGCAGCTACGGGTACCAGAACACTGAAGCTTTCTTT. Translated, it gives CASSYGYQNTEAFF.

This chain uses TRBV29-1 with TRBJ2-3; a weak D match, TRBD1 (7 bases). The CDR3 spans 13 residues. Germline CDR1 and CDR2: SQVTM and ANQGSEA. V was shortened by 4 bases and J by 5 bases, with 13 bases between the two germline ends. CDR3 residues: CSVGRDRQDTQYF. The CDR3 DNA reads as TGCAGCGTTGGGAGGGACAGACAAGATACGCAGTATTTT.

The chain combines TRBV29-1 with TRBJ2-2, with a weak D call TRBD1 (5 bases). The CDR3 is 14 amino acids. Trimming shortened V by 5 bases and J by 0 bases, and 10 bases separated the two germline ends. In germline, CDR1 is SQVTM, CDR2 ANQGSEA. As DNA, the CDR3 is TGCAGCGTTATGGGGCAGACGAACACCGGGGAGCTGTTTTTT. Its protein product is CSVMGQTNTGELFF.

V and J are TRBV29-1 and TRBJ1-2; possibly TRBD1 for D (6 bases). The ends were cut back, 7 bases at V and 8 bases at J, with 14 bases in the middle. Germline-derived CDR1 and CDR2 are SQVTM and ANQGSEA. CDR3 length: 11 amino acids. Here the CDR3 reads CSALGGQGYTF. In DNA, the CDR3 is TGCAGCGCCCTGGGGGGGCAGGGCTACACCTTC.

V and J are TRBV2 and TRBJ2-5; TRBD1 agrees at 9 bases. Germline V gene sequence: CDR1 SNHLY, CDR2 FYNNEI. J lost 5 bases, V lost 8 bases, and 12 bases had no gene match. The CDR3 totals 15 residues. The CDR3 region is CASRRQGVRTETQYF. DNA for the CDR3: TGTGCCAGCCGTCGACAGGGGGTTCGAACGGAGACCCAGTACTTC. The full variable domain, in which reference TRBV2 and TRBJ2-5 provide the parts outside the CDR3, is EPEVTQTPSHQVTQMGQEVILRCVPISNHLYFYWYRQILGQKVEFLVSFYNNEISEKSEIFDDQFSVERPDGSNFTLKIRSTKLEDSAMYFCASRRQGVRTETQYFGPGTRLLVL.

J is TRBJ2-2 and V is TRBV27, with 12 bases fitting TRBD2. The CDR3 spans 16 residues. Germline V gene sequence: CDR1 MNHEY, CDR2 SMNVEV (reference sequence). After removal of 7 bases from V and 3 bases from J, the junction contained 6 bases not matched to a gene. The CDR3 DNA sequence: TGTGCCAGCAAGCAATCTAGCGGGGGGGACACCGGGGAGCTGTTTTTT. It encodes CASKQSSGGDTGELFF.

In its sample, this clone was seen once. The rearrangement joins TRBV18 to TRBJ1-4, with D possibly being TRBD1 (5 bases). The germline V and J ends were trimmed by 6 bases and 7 bases, with 12 bases remaining between them. From germline, CDR1 is KGHSH and CDR2 LQKENI. The CDR3 extends over 13 amino acids. The CDR3 protein is CASSRSQGEKLFF. The CDR3 nucleotides are TGTGCCAGCTCCCGGTCGCAGGGTGAAAAACTGTTTTTT.

V usage is TRBV5-1 and J usage is TRBJ2-5, with D perhaps TRBD2 (5 bases). The CDR3 extends over 15 amino acids. Trimming removed 3 bases from V and 5 bases from J, with 17 bases in between. Germline CDR1 reads SGHRS; CDR2 reads YFSETQ. CDR3 DNA: TGCGCCAGCAGCTCCACCCCGGGGATTCGGGAGACCCAGTACTTC. This encodes CASSSTPGIRETQYF.

This clone has just a few counts. This rearrangement joins TRBV2 to TRBJ1-2; the D is unclear. This CDR3 has 12 amino acids. V gave up 6 bases and J gave up 5 bases, with 10 bases separating them. Germline assignment: CDR1 SNHLY and CDR2 FYNNEI. CDR3 nucleotides: TGTGCCAGCAGCCAAGAGAAATATGGCTACACCTTC. Protein sequence: CASSQEKYGYTF.

The rearrangement joins TRBV5-1 to TRBJ1-2; TRBD1 is a possible D gene (6 bases). Germline lookup yields CDR1 SGHRS and CDR2 YFSETQ. The CDR3 is 14 residues long. The V end lost 4 bases, the J end lost 4 bases, and 14 bases lay between the germline ends. The CDR3 loop reads CASSGGHRSYGYTF. DNA of the CDR3: TGCGCCAGCAGCGGGGGACACCGCTCCTATGGCTACACCTTC.

The chain uses TRBV9 and TRBJ1-2; TRBD1 matches at 7 bases. CDR3 length equals 14 residues. With 3 bases clipped from V and 5 bases from J, the junction kept 7 bases outside the gene matches. The germline V gene encodes CDR1 SGDLS and CDR2 YYNGEE. CDR3 in amino acids: CASSDRDSPYGYTF. The DNA for the CDR3 is TGTGCCAGCAGCGATAGGGACAGCCCTTATGGCTACACCTTC.

This chain joins TRBV9 and TRBJ2-1; a weak D match, TRBD2 (7 bases). CDR1 and CDR2 from the germline V gene are SGDLS and YYNGEE. V was clipped by 4 bases and J by 4 bases, with 21 bases between them. This CDR3 is built from 17 residues. CDR3 nucleotide sequence: TGTGCCAGCAGCCCCCGAGGGGGGGCAGGAGCTTACAATGAGCAGTTCTTC. It yields the protein CASSPRGGAGAYNEQFF.

The rearrangement joins TRBV25-1 to TRBJ2-7, with TRBD1 matching 9 bases. The germline V gene has CDR1 MGHDK and CDR2 SYGVNS. CDR3 length: 14 residues. The V and J ends lost 3 bases and 6 bases, in that order; junction bases with no gene match: 6. The DNA of the CDR3 is TGTGCCAGCAGTGACAGGGACAGGGTAAGCGAGCAGTACTTC. Its protein is CASSDRDRVSEQYF.

This chain connects TRBV14 to TRBJ1-2; D is unclear. Trimming removed 1 base from V and 4 bases from J, with 7 bases in between. Germline assignment: CDR1 SGHDN and CDR2 FVKESK. This CDR3 is built from 13 residues. CDR3 loop: CASSQGQIYGYTF. CDR3 nucleotide sequence: TGTGCCAGCAGCCAAGGCCAGATCTATGGCTACACCTTC.

This chain uses TRBV30 with TRBJ2-3; 9 bases are shared with TRBD1. Germline values: CDR1 GTSNPN, CDR2 SVGIG (reference sequence). CDR3 length: 15 amino acids. After removal of 3 bases from V and 1 base from J, the junction contained 5 bases not matched to a gene. The CDR3 DNA follows: TGTGCCTGGAGCCTCAGGACAGGGGGCACAGATACGCAGTATTTT. Its protein is CAWSLRTGGTDTQYF. Together with reference TRBV30 and TRBJ2-3, the CDR3 gives the full variable domain: SQTIHQWPATLVQPVGSPLSLECTVEGTSNPNLYWYRQAAGRGLQLLFYSVGIGQISSEVPQNLSASRPQDRQFILSSKKLLLSDSGFYLCAWSLRTGGTDTQYFGPGTRLTVL.

V is TRBV4-2 and J is TRBJ2-1, with 8 bases fitting TRBD2. Germline loops: CDR1 LGHNA, CDR2 YNFKEQ. V lost 0 bases, J lost 8 bases, and 9 bases stayed unmatched. CDR3 length equals 16 residues. DNA for the CDR3: TGTGCCAGCAGCCAAGATGGCGGGGGGACCTCGGATGAGCAGTTCTTC. Translated, it gives CASSQDGGGTSDEQFF.

The V call is TRBV6-5, the J call TRBJ2-7; D might be TRBD2 (5 bases). V was clipped by 5 bases and J by 6 bases, with 8 bases between them. From germline, CDR1 is MNHEY and CDR2 SVGAGI. This CDR3 has 11 residues. This CDR3 reads CASSTSAEQYF. In nucleotides, the CDR3 is TGTGCCAGCAGTACTAGTGCCGAGCAGTACTTC.

The rearrangement links TRBV2 to TRBJ1-5, with TRBD1 matching over 11 bases. Germline trimming cut 6 bases from V and 4 bases from J; bases unmatched to any gene: 5. The CDR3 has 15 residues. The germline CDR1 and CDR2 sequences are SNHLY and FYNNEI. DNA for the CDR3: TGTGCCAGCAGGGCCGGGACAGGGGGGAATCAGCCCCAGCATTTT. It codes for CASRAGTGGNQPQHF.

The chain recombines TRBV30 with TRBJ1-5; tentatively, D is TRBD1 (5 bases). V was pared by 0 bases and J by 8 bases, with 14 bases between. This CDR3 is 14 amino acids long. Germline V gene sequence: CDR1 GTSNPN, CDR2 SVGIG (reference sequence). DNA for the CDR3: TGTGCCTGGAGTGTGGGGGGGAATAGGGAGCCCCAGCATTTT. This translates into CAWSVGGNREPQHF.

The J gene is TRBJ2-1, the V gene TRBV11-3, with 7 bases aligning to TRBD2. CDR3 length: 13 amino acids. Germline lookup yields CDR1 SGHNT and CDR2 YENEEA. The V and J ends lost 5 bases and 7 bases, in that order; junction bases with no gene match: 5. This CDR3 reads CASSGTMGNEQFF. In nucleotides, the CDR3 is TGTGCCAGCAGCGGGACTATGGGAAATGAGCAGTTCTTC.

This clone appeared many times. The rearrangement joins TRBV6-1 to TRBJ1-2, with D unclear. Germline V lookup: CDR1 MNHNS, CDR2 SASEGT. The germline V and J ends were trimmed by 7 bases and 4 bases, with 19 bases remaining between them. The CDR3 spans 15 residues. CDR3 in amino acids: CASTPTAGSVYGYTF. The CDR3 coding sequence is TGTGCCAGCACCCCAACGGCGGGAAGCGTCTATGGCTACACCTTC.

V usage is TRBV14 and J usage is TRBJ2-7; no clear D gene. The CDR3 loop spans 14 amino acids. Germline V CDR1 and CDR2: SGHDN, FVKESK. The V end lost 3 bases, the J end lost 2 bases, and 11 bases lay between the germline ends. CDR3 sequence (DNA): TGTGCCAGCAGCCATAGTCCGACTGCCTACGAGCAGTACTTC. Translation gives CASSHSPTAYEQYF.

This chain joins TRBV28 and TRBJ2-1; TRBD1 matches at 8 bases. The J segment lost 10 bases and the V segment lost 8 bases, leaving 13 bases of the junction unmatched. CDR3 length equals 14 residues. Per germline, CDR1 MDHEN and CDR2 SYDVKM. The CDR3 loop is CASARDRLSLEQFF. The CDR3, as DNA: TGTGCCAGCGCCCGGGACAGGCTTTCTCTCGAGCAGTTCTTC.